The 10 T cell receptor beta chains below were found in one sample sequenced in a study of blood T cell repertoires in COVID-19. The method was immunoSEQ multiplex PCR; TCRdb's version includes in-frame clones alone and lacks a portion of them. The repertoire includes under 300,000 clones, around nine tenths of them detected once, and 13% sits in the top ten. Sequencing was done on a sample of peripheral blood. The receptors were sampled from a woman in her seventies with COVID-19, enrolled during active disease.

This clone occurred a few times. This chain joins TRBV11-3 and TRBJ2-3; 7 positions match TRBD1. With V trimmed by 1 base and J by 3 bases, 7 bases remained unmatched. Germline-derived CDR1 and CDR2 are SGHNT and YENEEA. The CDR3 totals 16 residues. The DNA for the CDR3 is TGTGCCAGCAGCTTAGGGCGACAGGGAATAACAGATACGCAGTATTTT. It yields the protein CASSLGRQGITDTQYF.

This clone was observed many times. V usage is TRBV4-2 and J usage is TRBJ1-2; 7 positions agree with TRBD1. The CDR3 length is 16 residues. Germline V gene data show CDR1 as LGHNA and CDR2 as YNFKEQ. V was pared by 1 base and J by 4 bases, with 9 bases of the junction left unmatched. CDR3 loop: CASSQVVRDSSYGYTF. Written as DNA, the CDR3 is TGTGCCAGCAGCCAAGTGGTCAGGGACAGCAGCTATGGCTACACCTTC.

This rearrangement joins TRBV7-3 to TRBJ1-1; possible D gene TRBD1, 6 bases. The germline V gene encodes CDR1 SGHTA and CDR2 FQGTGA. This CDR3 spans 14 amino acids. V gave up 5 bases and J gave up 11 bases, with 21 bases separating them. CDR3 coding DNA: TGTGCCAGCAGCGGCAGCCTACAGGGTGGCACTGCTTTCTTT. Protein: CASSGSLQGGTAFF. Variable domain in full (rest from reference TRBV7-3 and TRBJ1-1): GAGVSQTPSNKVTEKGKYVELRCDPISGHTALYWYRQSLGQGPEFLIYFQGTGAADDSGLPNDRFFAVRPEGSVSTLKIQRTERGDSAVYLCASSGSLQGGTAFFGQGTRLTVV.

This chain joins TRBV6-1 and TRBJ1-2; 8 bases match TRBD1. Germline V CDR1 and CDR2: MNHNS, SASEGT. V lost 4 bases and J lost 7; bases outside the gene matches: 14. CDR3 length equals 16 residues. The CDR3 sequence is CASSGILTGAAAGYTF. CDR3 coding DNA: TGTGCCAGCAGTGGGATCCTGACAGGGGCCGCTGCTGGCTACACCTTC.

This clone appeared once. This sample also contains other DNA sequences that code for the same CDR3. The chain has TRBV28 and TRBJ2-3; the match to TRBD2 covers 8 bases. Germline V gene data show CDR1 as MDHEN and CDR2 as SYDVKM. The trim removed 5 bases at V and 3 bases at J, leaving 1 base unmatched. The CDR3 has 13 amino acids. CDR3 DNA sequence: TGTGCCAGCAGTGCGGGGGGAACAGATACGCAGTATTTT. It encodes CASSAGGTDTQYF.

The rearrangement links TRBV5-1 to TRBJ1-1, with 8 bases aligning to TRBD1. CDR1 SGHRS and CDR2 YFSETQ come from the germline V gene. This CDR3 spans 15 amino acids. Unmatched junction bases numbered 10, after V lost 4 bases and J lost 5 bases. CDR3 amino acids: CASSPQGQAGTEAFF. The CDR3 DNA is TGCGCCAGCAGCCCCCAGGGACAGGCCGGAACTGAAGCTTTCTTT. The entire variable domain, with the rest obtained from reference TRBV5-1 and TRBJ1-1, is as follows: KAGVTQTPRYLIKTRGQQVTLSCSPISGHRSVSWYQQTPGQGLQFLFEYFSETQRNKGNFPGRFSGRQFSNSRSEMNVSTLELGDSALYLCASSPQGQAGTEAFFGQGTRLTVV.

The V gene is TRBV6-1, the J gene TRBJ2-6; TRBD1 matches at 9 bases. Germline loops: CDR1 MNHNS, CDR2 SASEGT. The CDR3 consists of 18 residues. V gave up 3 bases and J gave up 1 base; unmatched junction bases: 7. The CDR3 reads CASSDHRGRRSGANVLTF. In DNA form, the CDR3 reads TGTGCCAGCAGTGATCACAGGGGGCGCAGGTCTGGGGCCAACGTCCTGACTTTC.

The chain is built from TRBV2 and TRBJ2-7; 9 bases line up with TRBD1. Germline V gene sequence: CDR1 SNHLY, CDR2 FYNNEI. With 6 bases clipped from V and 3 bases from J, the junction kept 12 bases outside the gene matches. There are 16 residues in the CDR3. The CDR3, as DNA: TGTGCCAGCAGCGTGGAACAGGGGGCGCTTGGCTACGAGCAGTACTTC. This codes for CASSVEQGALGYEQYF.

The V and J genes are TRBV9 and TRBJ2-2; TRBD2 aligns across 13 bases. V was pared by 4 bases and J by 2 bases, with 5 bases of the junction left unmatched. Germline V gene data show CDR1 as SGDLS and CDR2 as YYNGEE. The CDR3 runs 17 residues. The CDR3 DNA reads as TGTGCCAGCAGCACGGGACTAGCGGGGTCAAACACCGGGGAGCTGTTTTTT. Its protein is CASSTGLAGSNTGELFF.

The genes are TRBV5-6 and TRBJ1-2; D remains unclear. Germline lookup yields CDR1 SGHDT and CDR2 YYEEEE. CDR3 length: 15 residues. V shed 0 bases and J shed 1 base, with 10 bases lying between them. CDR3 in DNA: TGTGCCAGCAGCTTGGTATCTGGGAGTAACTATGGCTACACCTTC. Translating gives CASSLVSGSNYGYTF.